The rows below give T cell receptor beta chains drawn from one sample of a study of T cells in localized non-small cell lung cancer. Sequencing used immunoSEQ multiplex PCR; TCRdb keeps in-frame clones, though not all of them. The data show about 74,000 clones, roughly 80% seen once. The material was peripheral blood, obtained before any cancer treatment. Receptors were obtained from a female donor at least 60 years old with stage I lung adenocarcinoma. CDR3s include the opening cysteine and the closing phenylalanine or tryptophan. The D gene is left open where the match is weak. Size tells how often a clone was seen (once, few, many) or the class of an expanded clone, and some rows leave it out.

>NA|TRBJ2-2|NA|TRBV5-1
TGCGCCAGCAGCTTCCCGCTTTCGAACACCGGGGAGCTGTTTTTT
CASSFPLSNTGELFF
>TRBD2|TRBJ2-7|NA|TRBV7-2
TGTGCCAGCAGCTTAGTTTTAACGCCCTCTAGCGGGGTGGAGTCCGAGCAGTACTTC
CASSLVLTPSSGVESEQYF
>TRBD1|TRBJ1-5|NA|TRBV7-2
TGTGCCAGCAGCCTTCAGGGGGCTGAGCAGCCCCAGCATTTT
CASSLQGAEQPQHF
>TRBD1|TRBJ2-7|NA|TRBV7-9
TGTGCCAGCAGCTTAGCGACAGGGGTGGGATATAGGGCCGAGCAGTACTTC
CASSLATGVGYRAEQYF
>NA|TRBJ2-7|NA|TRBV2
TGTGCCAGCAGTGATATTAGCGGAACCTACTACGAGCAGTACTTC
CASSDISGTYYEQYF
>TRBD1|TRBJ2-7|once|TRBV2
TGTGCCAGCAGCGAGCAACCTGGGACAGCCCACGAGCAGTACTTC
CASSEQPGTAHEQYF
>NA|TRBJ2-3|NA|TRBV7-9
TGTGCCAGCAGCATCCGGGACTTAAGCACAGATACGCAGTATTTT
CASSIRDLSTDTQYF
>NA|TRBJ1-1|NA|TRBV5-1
TGCGCCAGCAGTTATGGGGACCGGGAAAACACTGAAGCTTTCTTT
CASSYGDRENTEAFF
>NA|TRBJ2-3|NA|TRBV5-1
TGCGCCAGCAGCTTATCCCCCCCCACAGATACGCAGTATTTT
CASSLSPPTDTQYF
>NA|TRBJ1-1|NA|TRBV2
TGTGCCAGCAGTTCACAGGGATGGAACACTGAAGCTTTCTTT
CASSSQGWNTEAFF
>TRBD2|TRBJ2-3|NA|TRBV28
TGTGCCAGCAGTCGGACTAGCGGGCAAGATACGCAGTATTTT
CASSRTSGQDTQYF
>NA|TRBJ2-5|NA|TRBV7-2
TGTGCCAGCAGCCCAGGAGTTCAAGAGACCCAGTACTTC
CASSPGVQETQYF
>NA|TRBJ2-3|NA|TRBV5-1
TGCGCCAGCAGCCCCGGTCTGGCACCGGGGCGAGCGCAGTATTTT
CASSPGLAPGRAQYF
>NA|TRBJ1-1|NA|TRBV5-1
TGCGCCAGCAGCTTGGTAGGACAGACTGAAGCTTTCTTT
CASSLVGQTEAFF
>NA|TRBJ1-2|few|TRBV4-2
TGTGCCAGCAGCCAAGATGAAAGGGTTCGGGGCTACACCTTC
CASSQDERVRGYTF
>NA|TRBJ1-1|NA|TRBV7-3
TGTGCCAGCAGCCAATACCCCCCCCCAGGGGTAACCGCTTTCTTT
CASSQYPPPGVTAFF
>NA|TRBJ1-5|NA|TRBV7-6
TGTGCCAGCAGCTACAGTAGCAATCAGCCCCAGCATTTT
CASSYSSNQPQHF
>TRBD2|TRBJ2-3|NA|TRBV28
TGTGCCAGCAGTCCTCCCGGGACTAGGAGTGGAGATACGCAGTATTTT
CASSPPGTRSGDTQYF
>NA|TRBJ2-4|NA|TRBV7-9
TGTGCCAGCAGCTTCCTACAGGATGGAGGAAACATTCAGTACTTC
CASSFLQDGGNIQYF
>TRBD2|TRBJ2-2|NA|TRBV19
TGTGCCAGTAGTCCCAGCGGGACCCGCCGGAGGACCGGGGAGCTGTTTTTT
CASSPSGTRRRTGELFF